The 30 T cell receptor beta chains in this list originate from one sample, sequenced in a study of T-cell memory formation after mild COVID-19. From the 5' RACE reads, TCRdb called clonotypes with MiXCR, one entry per CDR3 protein. The table records almost 550,000 distinct CDR3 sequences, roughly 21% of them present only once. Sequencing input: PBMCs or a T cell subset sorted from them (not recorded which). These receptors came from an adult woman who had mild COVID-19 (a few samples of this study predate the infection). Cell type and time point are not known.

The chain links TRBV24-1 to TRBJ1-5; TRBD1 might be the D (5 bases). CDR1 is KGHDR, CDR2 SFDVKD, per germline. Trimming pared 3 bases from V and 0 bases from J, leaving 11 bases between. The CDR3 has 16 residues. CDR3 nucleotides: TGTGCCACCAGTGATGGGACTTATTTTAGCAATCAGCCCCAGCATTTT. Translated, it gives CATSDGTYFSNQPQHF.

This chain connects TRBV7-2 to TRBJ2-3; maybe TRBD2 (6 bases). V lost 4 bases and J lost 7, with 18 bases in between. CDR1 is SGHTA and CDR2 is FQGNSA in the germline V gene. CDR3 length equals 15 residues. The CDR3 loop is CASSSAGLALNTQYF. The DNA for the CDR3 is TGTGCCAGCAGCTCCGCGGGGCTAGCGCTGAATACGCAGTATTTT.

This clonotype was found a few times. This chain joins TRBV10-3 and TRBJ2-7, with TRBD2 matching over 9 bases. Germline-derived CDR1 and CDR2 are ENHRY and SYGVKD. The junction had 7 bases not matched to a gene; V was cut back by 4 bases and J by 6 bases. The CDR3 runs 14 residues. CDR3 in DNA: TGTGCCATCAGTGCAAGCGGGGGGCCGGGCGAGCAGTACTTC. It encodes CAISASGGPGEQYF.

This clonotype appeared many times. The rearrangement links TRBV3-1 to TRBJ2-1; 10 nucleotides agree with TRBD1. With V trimmed by 4 bases and J by 4 bases, 4 bases remained unmatched. Germline assignment: CDR1 LGHDT and CDR2 YNNKEL (reference sequence). The CDR3 covers 15 residues. CDR3: CASSPPGQGYNEQFF. CDR3 DNA sequence: TGTGCCAGCAGCCCACCGGGACAGGGGTACAATGAGCAGTTCTTC.

A few counts support this clonotype. The V and J genes are TRBV5-1 and TRBJ2-7, with TRBD1 identical over 10 bases. V lost 4 bases, J lost 0 bases, and 4 bases stayed unmatched. This CDR3 spans 15 amino acids. Germline V CDR1 and CDR2: SGHRS, YFSETQ. The CDR3 reads CASSEGQGRSYEQYF. For the CDR3, the DNA is TGCGCCAGCAGCGAGGGACAGGGGCGCTCCTACGAGCAGTACTTC.

This clonotype came up a few times. The rearrangement uses TRBV7-9 and TRBJ2-4, with TRBD2 matching 7 bases. Germline lookup yields CDR1 SEHNR and CDR2 FQNEAQ (reference sequence). The CDR3 has 15 residues. V gave up 5 bases and J gave up 8 bases; unmatched junction bases: 12. CDR3 bases: TGTGCCAGCAGCGGGGGGAACAGCGGGGTATACATTCAGTACTTC. It yields the protein CASSGGNSGVYIQYF.

This chain links TRBV5-1 with TRBJ2-3, with D possibly matching TRBD2 (6 bases). This CDR3 spans 15 amino acids. Trimming took off 1 base at V and 2 bases at J, with 11 bases between the two ends. Germline V CDR1 and CDR2: SGHRS, YFSETQ. CDR3 DNA sequence: TGCGCCAGCAGCTTGCCGGACTATACCACAGATACGCAGTATTTT. It translates to CASSLPDYTTDTQYF.

The chain carries TRBV5-6 and TRBJ2-5; no firm D call. V gave up 1 base and J gave up 4 bases, with 8 bases separating them. Germline V lookup: CDR1 SGHDT, CDR2 YYEEEE. The CDR3 covers 13 residues. The CDR3 loop is CASSLLTGETQYF. The CDR3 DNA reads as TGTGCCAGCAGCTTGCTTACCGGAGAGACCCAGTACTTC.

The chain uses TRBV9 and TRBJ2-5; a possible D gene is TRBD2 (6 bases). In germline, CDR1 is SGDLS, CDR2 YYNGEE. The CDR3 has 15 amino acids. Trimming cost V 4 bases and J 2 bases, with 15 bases left between them. Here the CDR3 DNA reads TGTGCCAGCAGCCCTTTAGCGGATACACAAGAGACCCAGTACTTC. Amino acid sequence: CASSPLADTQETQYF.

A note on this clonotype: It is likely a read error, because the conserved phenylalanine at the end of the CDR3 is missing. The chain uses TRBV7-8 and TRBJ1-1; D might be TRBD1 (5 bases). The germline CDR1 and CDR2 sequences are SGHVS and FQNEAQ. The CDR3 has 12 residues. Trimming removed 7 bases from V and 5 bases from J, with 11 bases in between. In DNA form, the CDR3 reads TGTGCCAGCACCCAGGGAGTTACTGAAGCTTTCCTT. Protein: CASTQGVTEAFL.

The chain has TRBV28 and TRBJ2-3, with D possibly matching TRBD1 (5 bases). The CDR3 sequence is 15 residues long. Germline values: CDR1 MDHEN, CDR2 SYDVKM. V lost 5 bases, J lost 0 bases, and 12 bases lay in between. The CDR3 loop reads CASSKWAGSTDTQYF. The CDR3 coding sequence is TGTGCCAGCAGTAAATGGGCAGGGAGCACAGATACGCAGTATTTT. Full variable domain (rest looked up from reference TRBV28 and TRBJ2-3): DVKVTQSSRYLVKRTGEKVFLECVQDMDHENMFWYRQDPGLGLRLIYFSYDVKMKEKGDIPEGYSVSREKKERFSLILESASTNQTSMYLCASSKWAGSTDTQYFGPGTRLTVL.

The chain links TRBV2 to TRBJ1-6; 7 bases are shared with TRBD1. J was trimmed by 7 bases and V by 9 bases; bases with no gene match: 9. CDR1 SNHLY and CDR2 FYNNEI come from the germline V gene. The CDR3 loop spans 14 amino acids. CDR3 DNA sequence: TGTGCCAGTAAAGGGGGCGAAACGAATTCACCCCTCCACTTT. It translates to CASKGGETNSPLHF.

The gene calls are TRBV3-1 and TRBJ1-2; TRBD1 is a possible D gene (6 bases). The length of the CDR3 is 12 residues. The V end lost 0 bases, the J end lost 10 bases, and 9 bases lay between the germline ends. Per germline, CDR1 LGHDT and CDR2 YNNKEL (reference sequence). In DNA, the CDR3 is TGTGCCAGCAGCCAAGATAGGGGGTTCTACACCTTC. Residues: CASSQDRGFYTF.

In this sample, this clonotype turned up many times. The chain employs TRBV5-1 and TRBJ2-7, with D perhaps TRBD1 or TRBD2 (6 bases each). The germline CDR1 and CDR2 sequences are SGHRS and YFSETQ. The CDR3 totals 16 residues. V lost 0 bases and J lost 0, with 13 bases in between. The DNA of the CDR3 is TGCGCCAGCAGCTTGGGGGGGGCAGATTCCTCCTACGAGCAGTACTTC. Protein product: CASSLGGADSSYEQYF.

The rearrangement links TRBV3-1 to TRBJ2-7, with D possibly being TRBD1 or TRBD2 (5 bases each). Trimming removed 1 base from V and 5 bases from J, with 6 bases in between. The CDR3 totals 12 residues. Germline loops: CDR1 LGHDT, CDR2 YNNKEL (reference sequence). CDR3 bases: TGTGCCAGCAGCCAAGGGGGACACGAGCAGTACTTC. It encodes CASSQGGHEQYF.

This clonotype was seen more than once but under ten times. CDR3 coding DNA: TGCAGTGCTAGAGACGGGGCACAGGGTGATGGCTACACCTTC. Encoded protein: CSARDGAQGDGYTF. The chain links TRBV20-1 to TRBJ1-2; the D gene is possibly TRBD1 (6 bases). Germline CDR1 DFQATT, CDR2 SNEGSKA (reference sequence). V lost 0 bases, J lost 6 bases, and 14 bases lay in between. The CDR3 is made up of 14 amino acids.

V usage is TRBV19 and J usage is TRBJ1-2; 10 bases fit TRBD1. This CDR3 has 15 residues. The trim removed 3 bases at V and 4 bases at J, leaving 5 bases unmatched. Germline CDR1 LNHDA, CDR2 SQIVND (reference sequence). The DNA of the CDR3 is TGTGCCAGTAGTATGGACAGGGGGAAACTCTATGGCTACACCTTC. Its protein product is CASSMDRGKLYGYTF.

The chain combines TRBV7-9 with TRBJ2-7, with 7 bases matching TRBD1. V dropped 5 bases and J dropped 5; count of bases not matched to a gene: 18. The CDR3 is made up of 17 amino acids. In germline, CDR1 is SEHNR, CDR2 FQNEAQ (reference sequence). The CDR3 DNA follows: TGTGCCAGCAGCACCCGACAGGCTGACAGGGAAGTTAACGAGCAGTACTTC. This sequence encodes CASSTRQADREVNEQYF.

The chain couples TRBV4-1 to TRBJ2-3, with 8 bases identical to TRBD2. J lost 3 bases, V lost 1 base, and 9 bases had no gene match. CDR1 is MGHRA, CDR2 YSYEKL, per germline. The CDR3 totals 17 residues. This CDR3 is CASSQALAGLGTDTQYF. The CDR3 DNA is TGCGCCAGCAGCCAAGCCCTAGCGGGTTTGGGTACAGATACGCAGTATTTT.

The chain carries TRBV6-2 or TRBV6-3 and TRBJ1-2; D is ambiguous. Germline CDR1 reads MNHEY; CDR2 reads SVGEGT. The CDR3 spans 13 residues. V lost 6 bases, J lost 3 bases, and 11 bases lay in between. CDR3 residues: CASSAIVDYGYTF. DNA of the CDR3: TGTGCCAGCAGCGCTATCGTAGACTATGGCTACACCTTC.

This clonotype showed up just a few times. V is TRBV7-2 and J is TRBJ2-3; D remains unclear. The germline V gene encodes CDR1 SGHTA and CDR2 FQGNSA. Trimming removed 1 base from V and 4 bases from J, with 12 bases in between. CDR3 size: 15 residues. CDR3 bases: TGTGCCAGCAGCTTAGTGATCGGGTACTCAGATACGCAGTATTTT. This encodes CASSLVIGYSDTQYF.

The DNA of the CDR3 is TGTGCCAGCAGTCTGGGAGTGGGTGAAGCTTTCTTT. It specifies CASSLGVGEAFF. This chain connects TRBV12-3 or TRBV12-4 to TRBJ1-1, with no clear D. V was shortened by 5 bases and J by 7 bases, with 11 bases between the two germline ends. CDR3 size: 12 residues.

This clonotype showed up many times. The J gene is TRBJ2-3, the V gene TRBV5-1; 9 bases align to TRBD1. The CDR3 extends over 13 amino acids. The V segment lost 5 bases and the J segment 5 bases; nucleotides outside the gene matches: 3. The germline CDR1 and CDR2 sequences are SGHRS and YFSETQ. For the CDR3, the DNA is TGCGCCAGCAGTACAGGGGGCATAGATACGCAGTATTTT. Translated, it gives CASSTGGIDTQYF.

The table lists this clonotype with many counts. V usage is TRBV7-9 and J usage is TRBJ2-1, with D perhaps matching TRBD1 or TRBD2 (6 bases each). Between the trimmed V and J ends, which lost 3 bases and 16 bases, there was a span of 7 bases. From germline, CDR1 is SEHNR and CDR2 FQNEAQ (reference sequence). The CDR3 totals 9 residues. CDR3 region: CASSLGGFF. The DNA of the CDR3 is TGTGCCAGCAGCTTGGGGGGCTTCTTC.

This rearrangement joins TRBV29-1 to TRBJ2-7; D might be TRBD1 or TRBD2, each matching 5 bases. Germline CDR1 and CDR2: SQVTM and ANQGSEA. V was clipped by 7 bases and J by 3 bases, with 16 bases between them. The CDR3 length is 13 residues. CDR3 DNA sequence: TGCAGCGCTGTAGGCAGGGAGATCTACGAGCAGTACTTC. Translation: CSAVGREIYEQYF.

This clonotype has a count of ten or more. This chain links TRBV6-1 with TRBJ2-5; TRBD2 agrees at 7 bases. Germline lookup yields CDR1 MNHNS and CDR2 SASEGT. The CDR3 is made up of 15 amino acids. Trimming took 7 bases from V and 2 from J; bases not matched to a gene: 10. The CDR3 nucleotides read TGTGCCAGCACGCCGGTCGCGGGGGATCAAGAGACCCAGTACTTC. Translated: CASTPVAGDQETQYF.

The rearrangement links TRBV10-3 to TRBJ2-2; 7 bases are shared with TRBD2. This CDR3 spans 16 amino acids. Trimming removed 7 bases from V and 0 bases from J; junction bases left unmatched: 8. From germline, CDR1 is ENHRY and CDR2 SYGVKD. CDR3 bases: TGTGCCATCAAGGGAGGGCAAGGTCCGAACACCGGGGAGCTGTTTTTT. As protein: CAIKGGQGPNTGELFF.

This clonotype was found many times. V is TRBV5-1 and J is TRBJ2-3; perhaps TRBD2 as D (5 bases). The CDR3 sequence is 14 residues long. Trimming took off 4 bases at V and 2 bases at J, with 11 bases between the two ends. Germline CDR1 is SGHRS and CDR2 is YFSETQ. The CDR3 here is CASSLRADTDTQYF. For the CDR3, the DNA is TGCGCCAGCAGCCTCCGAGCGGACACAGATACGCAGTATTTT.

The gene calls are TRBV5-4 and TRBJ2-1, with TRBD2 matching 10 bases. Germline-derived CDR1 and CDR2 are SGHNT and YYREEE (reference sequence). Losses at the gene ends were 1 base for V and 5 bases for J; bases not matched to a gene: 3. CDR3 size: 15 residues. Here the CDR3 reads CASSLRLAGDNEQFF. The CDR3 region has the DNA TGTGCCAGCAGCTTGCGGCTAGCGGGAGACAATGAGCAGTTCTTC.

This clonotype was counted a few times. This chain uses TRBV12-3 or TRBV12-4 with TRBJ2-1; D is perhaps TRBD1 (6 bases). The V and J ends lost 4 bases and 5 bases respectively, with 18 bases between them. CDR3 length equals 16 residues. The CDR3 DNA sequence: TGTGCCAGCAGTTCTTACGACAGGTCCAGGCACAATGAGCAGTTCTTC. Amino acids: CASSSYDRSRHNEQFF.